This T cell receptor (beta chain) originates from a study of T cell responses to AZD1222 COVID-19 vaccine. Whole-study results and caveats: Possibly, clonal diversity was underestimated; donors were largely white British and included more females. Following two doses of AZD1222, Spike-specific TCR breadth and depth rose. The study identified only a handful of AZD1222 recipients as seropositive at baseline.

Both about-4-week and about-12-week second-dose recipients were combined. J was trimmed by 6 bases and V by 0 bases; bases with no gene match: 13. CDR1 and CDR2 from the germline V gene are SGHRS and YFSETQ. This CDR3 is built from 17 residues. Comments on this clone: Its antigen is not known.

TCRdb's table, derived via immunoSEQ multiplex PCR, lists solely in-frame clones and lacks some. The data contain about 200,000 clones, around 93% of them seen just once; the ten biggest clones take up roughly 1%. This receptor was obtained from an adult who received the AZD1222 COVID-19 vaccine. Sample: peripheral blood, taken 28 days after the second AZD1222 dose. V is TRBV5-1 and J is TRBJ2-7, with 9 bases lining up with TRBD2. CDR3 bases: TGCGCCAGCAGCTTGGCGAAGTTGCGGGGGGGCCTCGGCGAGCAGTACTTC. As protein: CASSLAKLRGGLGEQYF.